Shown below are 11 T cell receptor beta chains from a single sample sequenced in a study of blood T cell repertoires in COVID-19. Generated by immunoSEQ multiplex PCR, the TCRdb table keeps only in-frame clones and is missing some. The sample records over 200,000 clones, about 81% being singletons. Sequenced material: PBMCs or T cells enriched from blood (not recorded which). Receptor source: a man aged 40-49 years who had recovered from COVID-19.

The chain is built from TRBV19 and TRBJ1-2; D is perhaps TRBD1 (6 bases). Between the trimmed V and J ends, which lost 3 bases and 3 bases, there was a span of 11 bases. The CDR3 has 14 residues. The germline gives CDR1 LNHDA, CDR2 SQIVND (reference sequence). The CDR3: CASSIQAGDYGYTF. The CDR3 nucleotides are TGTGCCAGTAGTATCCAAGCAGGGGACTATGGCTACACCTTC.

The table lists this clone with a few counts. The V and J genes are TRBV7-2 and TRBJ2-7, with D possibly matching TRBD1 (6 bases). The germline gives CDR1 SGHTA, CDR2 FQGNSA. This CDR3 comprises 15 residues. The V and J ends lost 2 bases and 4 bases respectively, with 15 bases between them. CDR3 residues: CASSLRDTSNYEQYF. The CDR3, as DNA: TGTGCCAGCAGCTTACGGGACACAAGCAATTACGAGCAGTACTTC.

In this sample, this clone turned up once. The chain uses TRBV6-5 and TRBJ1-1, with TRBD1 as a possible D gene (5 bases). Germline CDR1 MNHEY, CDR2 SVGAGI. The CDR3 consists of 15 residues. The V end was cut by 0 bases, the J end by 1 base, with 9 bases between. CDR3 amino acids: CASSYSGQGNTEAFF. The CDR3 DNA sequence: TGTGCCAGCAGTTACTCAGGGCAGGGGAACACTGAAGCTTTCTTT.

This rearrangement joins TRBV5-1 to TRBJ2-2; a possible D gene is TRBD1 (6 bases). Trimming shortened V by 3 bases and J by 2 bases, and 11 bases separated the two germline ends. The CDR3 extends over 15 amino acids. The germline gives CDR1 SGHRS, CDR2 YFSETQ. The chain's CDR3 is CASSSKTGNTGELFF. The CDR3 nucleotides are TGCGCCAGCAGCTCCAAGACAGGCAACACCGGGGAGCTGTTTTTT.

CDR3 amino acids: CASSFIQGKETQYF. In nucleotides, the CDR3 is TGTGCCAGCAGTTTCATACAGGGGAAAGAGACCCAGTACTTC. J is TRBJ2-5 and V is TRBV28; 7 nucleotides align to TRBD1. The CDR3 totals 14 residues. Losses at the gene ends were 3 bases for V and 3 bases for J; bases not matched to a gene: 4. Germline values: CDR1 MDHEN, CDR2 SYDVKM.

The J gene is TRBJ1-6, the V gene TRBV6-2 or TRBV6-3, with a tentative D call TRBD1 (6 bases). V dropped 5 bases and J dropped 14 bases, with 22 bases sitting between them. The germline V gene has CDR1 MNHEY and CDR2 SVGEGT. The CDR3 runs to 15 residues. The CDR3 spells CASSKRPLGANSLHF. DNA of the CDR3: TGTGCCAGCAGTAAGCGCCCGTTGGGGGCGAATTCCCTCCACTTT.

The rearrangement joins TRBV5-1 to TRBJ2-2; a possible D gene is TRBD2 (5 bases). Germline CDR1 and CDR2: SGHRS and YFSETQ. The length of the CDR3 is 16 residues. V lost 1 base, J lost 1 base, and 11 bases lay in between. Here the CDR3 DNA reads TGCGCCAGCAGCTTGACCCCGGACTGGAACACCGGGGAGCTGTTTTTT. Encoded protein: CASSLTPDWNTGELFF.

This chain connects TRBV9 to TRBJ2-1, with TRBD2 matching 10 bases. CDR1 is SGDLS and CDR2 is YYNGEE in the germline V gene. This CDR3 region has 16 residues. Trimming removed 3 bases from V and 10 bases from J; junction bases left unmatched: 13. The CDR3 coding sequence is TGTGCCAGCAGCGCTCCAAGCGGGAGGGCCTGGGGGGAGCAGTTCTTC. Amino acids: CASSAPSGRAWGEQFF.

This clone was seen once. The gene calls are TRBV5-1 and TRBJ2-7; TRBD2 matches 14 bases. Germline CDR1 and CDR2: SGHRS and YFSETQ. This CDR3 is built from 19 residues. Losses at the gene ends were 0 bases for V and 6 bases for J; bases not matched to a gene: 14. The CDR3 is CASSLVPGTSGREEIEQYF. For the CDR3, the DNA is TGCGCCAGCAGCTTGGTACCCGGGACTAGCGGGAGAGAAGAGATCGAGCAGTACTTC. Based on the CDR3 plus reference TRBV5-1 and TRBJ2-7, the full variable domain is KAGVTQTPRYLIKTRGQQVTLSCSPISGHRSVSWYQQTPGQGLQFLFEYFSETQRNKGNFPGRFSGRQFSNSRSEMNVSTLELGDSALYLCASSLVPGTSGREEIEQYFGPGTRLTVT.

This chain joins TRBV5-4 and TRBJ2-2; TRBD2 agrees at 8 bases. After removal of 2 bases from V and 7 bases from J, the junction contained 7 bases not matched to a gene. In germline, CDR1 is SGHNT, CDR2 YYREEE (reference sequence). This CDR3 spans 15 amino acids. The CDR3 DNA sequence: TGTGCCAGCAGCTTTCGGGGGGGCCGAGGCGGGGAGCTGTTTTTT. As protein: CASSFRGGRGGELFF.

This clone showed up just a few times. V usage is TRBV24-1 and J usage is TRBJ2-2; possible D gene TRBD1, 6 bases. The CDR3 spans 15 residues. V was clipped by 7 bases and J by 2 bases, with 13 bases between them. Looked up from germline, CDR1 is KGHDR and CDR2 is SFDVKD. CDR3 amino acids: CATRQTGPNTGELFF. For the CDR3, the DNA is TGTGCCACCAGGCAGACAGGCCCAAACACCGGGGAGCTGTTTTTT.